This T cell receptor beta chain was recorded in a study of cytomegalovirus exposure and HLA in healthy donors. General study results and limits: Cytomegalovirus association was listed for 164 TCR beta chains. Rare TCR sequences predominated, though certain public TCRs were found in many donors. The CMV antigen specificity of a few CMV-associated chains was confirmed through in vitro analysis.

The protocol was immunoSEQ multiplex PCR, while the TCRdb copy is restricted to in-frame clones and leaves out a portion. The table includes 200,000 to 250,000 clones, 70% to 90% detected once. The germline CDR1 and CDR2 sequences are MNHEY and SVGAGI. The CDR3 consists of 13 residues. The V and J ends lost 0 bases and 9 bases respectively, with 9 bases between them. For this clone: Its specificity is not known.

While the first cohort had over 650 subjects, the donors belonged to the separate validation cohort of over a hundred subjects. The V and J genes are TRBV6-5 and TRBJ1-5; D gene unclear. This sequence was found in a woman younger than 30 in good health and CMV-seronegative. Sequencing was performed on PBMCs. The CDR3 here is CASSYSKDRPQHF. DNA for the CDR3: TGTGCCAGCAGTTACTCGAAGGACCGGCCCCAGCATTTT.